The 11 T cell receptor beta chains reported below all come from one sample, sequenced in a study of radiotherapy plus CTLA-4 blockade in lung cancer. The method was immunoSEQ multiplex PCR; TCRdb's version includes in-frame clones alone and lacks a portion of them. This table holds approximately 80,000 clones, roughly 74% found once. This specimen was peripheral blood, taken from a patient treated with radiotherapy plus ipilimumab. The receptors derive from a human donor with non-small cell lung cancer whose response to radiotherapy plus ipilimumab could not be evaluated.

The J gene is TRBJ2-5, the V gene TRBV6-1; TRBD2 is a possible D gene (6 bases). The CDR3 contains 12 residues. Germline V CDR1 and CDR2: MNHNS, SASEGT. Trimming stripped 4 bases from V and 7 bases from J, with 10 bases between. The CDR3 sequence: CASSGLVVTQYF. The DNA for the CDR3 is TGTGCCAGCAGTGGACTAGTTGTGACCCAGTACTTC.

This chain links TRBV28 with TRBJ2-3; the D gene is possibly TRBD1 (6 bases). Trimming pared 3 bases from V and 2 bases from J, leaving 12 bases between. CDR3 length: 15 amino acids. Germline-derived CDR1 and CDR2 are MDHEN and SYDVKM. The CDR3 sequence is CASSLTGTLTDTQYF. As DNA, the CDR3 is TGTGCCAGCAGTTTGACAGGCACACTCACAGATACGCAGTATTTT.

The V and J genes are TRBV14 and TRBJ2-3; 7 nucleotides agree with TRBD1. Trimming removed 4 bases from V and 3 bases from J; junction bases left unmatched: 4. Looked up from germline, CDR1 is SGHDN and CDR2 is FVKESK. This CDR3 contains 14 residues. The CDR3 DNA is TGTGCCAGCAGCCGCGAGACAGGGACAGATACGCAGTATTTT. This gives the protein CASSRETGTDTQYF.

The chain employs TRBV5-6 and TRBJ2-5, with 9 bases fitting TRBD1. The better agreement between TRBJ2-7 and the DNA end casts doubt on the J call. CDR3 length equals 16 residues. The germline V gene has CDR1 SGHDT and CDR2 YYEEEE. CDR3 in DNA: TGTGCCAGCAGCCCTGGGGGACAGGGCAAACCCTACGAGCAGTACTTC. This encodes CASSPGGQGKPYEQYF.

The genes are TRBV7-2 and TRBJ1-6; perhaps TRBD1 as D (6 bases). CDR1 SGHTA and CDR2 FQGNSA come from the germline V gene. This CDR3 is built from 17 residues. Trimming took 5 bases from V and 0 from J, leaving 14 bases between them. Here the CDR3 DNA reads TGTGCCAGCAGCCTGGGGGGGGGCGGCTCCTATAATTCACCCCTCCACTTT. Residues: CASSLGGGGSYNSPLHF.

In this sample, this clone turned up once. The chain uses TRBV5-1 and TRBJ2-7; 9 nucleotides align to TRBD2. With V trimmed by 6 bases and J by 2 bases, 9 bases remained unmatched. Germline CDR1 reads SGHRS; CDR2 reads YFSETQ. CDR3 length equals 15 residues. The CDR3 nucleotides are TGCGCCAGCAAATGGTCGCTAGCGGGAACCTACGAGCAGTACTTC. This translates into CASKWSLAGTYEQYF.

The CDR3 nucleotides read TGTGCCAGCAACTCCCGGGACAGGCGATTTAATGAAAAACTGTTTTTT. This codes for CASNSRDRRFNEKLFF. The chain couples TRBV28 to TRBJ1-4, with TRBD1 matching over 8 bases. Germline V gene sequence: CDR1 MDHEN, CDR2 SYDVKM. V shed 7 bases, J shed 4 bases, and the junction held 11 bases outside the gene matches. This CDR3 region has 16 residues.

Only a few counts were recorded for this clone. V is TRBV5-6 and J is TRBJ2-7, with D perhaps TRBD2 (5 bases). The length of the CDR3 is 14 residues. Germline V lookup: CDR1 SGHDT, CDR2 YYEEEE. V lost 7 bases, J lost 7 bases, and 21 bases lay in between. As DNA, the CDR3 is TGTGCCAGCTTAGCAGGACTTGGAGTTCGGGAGCAGTACTTC. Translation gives CASLAGLGVREQYF. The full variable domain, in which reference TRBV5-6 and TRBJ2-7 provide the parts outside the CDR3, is DAGVTQSPTHLIKTRGQQVTLRCSPKSGHDTVSWYQQALGQGPQFIFQYYEEEERQRGNFPDRFSGHQFPNYSSELNVNALLLGDSALYLCASLAGLGVREQYFGPGTRLTVT.

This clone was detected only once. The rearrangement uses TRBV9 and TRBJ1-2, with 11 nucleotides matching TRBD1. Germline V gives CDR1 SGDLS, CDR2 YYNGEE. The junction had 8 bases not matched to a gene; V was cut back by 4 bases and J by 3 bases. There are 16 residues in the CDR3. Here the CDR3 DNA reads TGTGCCAGCAGCCCACTAATGGGACAGGGGGACTATGGCTACACCTTC. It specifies CASSPLMGQGDYGYTF.

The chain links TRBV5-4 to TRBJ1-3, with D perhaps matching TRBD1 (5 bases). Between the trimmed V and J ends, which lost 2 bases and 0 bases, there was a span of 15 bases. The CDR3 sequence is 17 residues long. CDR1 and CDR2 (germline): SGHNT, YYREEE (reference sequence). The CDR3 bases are TGTGCCAGCAGCTTATTCCCGACAGACCACTCTGGAAACACCATATATTTT. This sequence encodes CASSLFPTDHSGNTIYF. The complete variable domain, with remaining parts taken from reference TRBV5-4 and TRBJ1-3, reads ETGVTQSPTHLIKTRGQQVTLRCSSQSGHNTVSWYQQALGQGPQFIFQYYREEENGRGNFPPRFSGLQFPNYSSELNVNALELDDSALYLCASSLFPTDHSGNTIYFGEGSWLTVV.

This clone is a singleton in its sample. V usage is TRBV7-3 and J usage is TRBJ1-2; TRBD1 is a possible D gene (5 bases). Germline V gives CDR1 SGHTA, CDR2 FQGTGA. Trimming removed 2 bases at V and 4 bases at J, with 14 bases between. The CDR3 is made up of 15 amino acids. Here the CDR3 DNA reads TGTGCCAGCAGCTTAGGGGGGGAGCAGCTCTATGGCTACACCTTC. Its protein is CASSLGGEQLYGYTF.